This T cell receptor (beta chain) was documented in a study of blood T cell repertoires in COVID-19. TCRdb keeps only in-frame clones here, not all; method: immunoSEQ multiplex PCR. This table has 200,000 to 300,000 clones, approximately 80% appearing once. CDR1 and CDR2 from the germline V gene are DFQATT and SNEGSKA (reference sequence). The CDR3 length is 14 residues. The J segment lost 6 bases and the V segment lost 3 bases, leaving 5 bases of the junction unmatched. The sequenced material came from peripheral blood. The clonotype was recovered from a human donor in a cohort sampled during active COVID-19. The V call is TRBV20-1, the J call TRBJ2-4, with 10 nucleotides matching TRBD2. The CDR3 coding sequence is TGCAGTGCTAGTCCGCGGACTAGCGGAAACATTCAGTACTTC. Its protein is CSASPRTSGNIQYF.